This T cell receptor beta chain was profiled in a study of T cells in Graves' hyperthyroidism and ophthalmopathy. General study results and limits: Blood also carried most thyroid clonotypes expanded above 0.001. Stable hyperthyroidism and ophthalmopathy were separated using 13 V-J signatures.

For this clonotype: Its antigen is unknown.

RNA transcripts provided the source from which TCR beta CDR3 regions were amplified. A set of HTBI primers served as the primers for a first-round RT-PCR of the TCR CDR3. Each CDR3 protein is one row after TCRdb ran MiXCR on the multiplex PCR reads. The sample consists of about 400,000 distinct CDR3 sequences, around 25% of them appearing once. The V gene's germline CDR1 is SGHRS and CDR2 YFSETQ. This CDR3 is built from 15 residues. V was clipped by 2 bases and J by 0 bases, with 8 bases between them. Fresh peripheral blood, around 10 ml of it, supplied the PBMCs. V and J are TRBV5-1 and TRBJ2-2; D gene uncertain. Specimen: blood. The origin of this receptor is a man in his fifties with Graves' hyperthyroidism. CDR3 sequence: CASSLAAANTGELFF. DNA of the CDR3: TGCGCCAGCAGCTTAGCTGCCGCGAACACCGGGGAGCTGTTTTTT. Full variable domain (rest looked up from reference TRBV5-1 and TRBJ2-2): KAGVTQTPRYLIKTRGQQVTLSCSPISGHRSVSWYQQTPGQGLQFLFEYFSETQRNKGNFPGRFSGRQFSNSRSEMNVSTLELGDSALYLCASSLAAANTGELFFGEGSRLTVL.